This T cell receptor (beta chain) was documented in a study of cytomegalovirus exposure and HLA in healthy donors (dated 2017 in TCRdb). Background on the whole study: In an earlier analysis of under 600 of the donors, 250 to 300 Gb of sequence data and 95 million to 130 million unique TCR beta sequences from 150 million to 200 million T cells were reported. Roughly 320 gigabases of sequencing data and approximately 92 million unique TCR sequences made up an early release that covered roughly 670 HLA-typed donors. Of the roughly 400 genotyped donors, approximately 81% were placed in the genetic ancestry cluster associated with self-reported Caucasian donors. The study aimed to test whether cataloging public T cell receptors could reveal signatures of past pathogen exposure. The T cell repertoires of 666 subjects were profiled by immunosequencing and related to cytomegalovirus serostatus. Along with the roughly 610-subject first cohort, a separate validation cohort of over a hundred different subjects was used. The study combined high-throughput TCR immunosequencing, statistical association of individual TCRs with disease status, and machine learning to predict cytomegalovirus infection status. A later analysis re-analyzed previously published TCR beta repertoires from several hundred donors and added high-resolution HLA genotyping to study TCR occurrence patterns. Rather than using new phenotypic data, the later analysis identified candidate immune exposures from TCR beta sequences and from how often those sequences occurred across donors. In an earlier analysis of 550 to 700 of the donors, high-throughput TCR beta sequencing was used to judge whether each TCR beta V gene segment behaved as functional or pseudogenic. Donor age, sex, ethnicity and CMV serostatus were compiled alongside the repertoire data. A later genetic analysis took genome-wide SNP genotypes for about 55% of the 666 donors and used that subset as a discovery cohort. Every discovery cohort repertoire had been produced on one sequencing platform. Both class I and class II loci were covered by HLA typing, at four-digit resolution. Typing coverage varied by locus: roughly 620-640 donors for A, B, C, DRB1 and DQB1; approximately 500 for DQA1; nearly 610 for DPA1; more than 450 for DPB1. About five DR-DQ haplotypes were treated as single units for association and clustering because of strong linkage in the cohort. Among 300 to 500 genotyped donors of the cohort, an average of around 240,000 unique TCR beta nucleotide sequences was sequenced per donor, of which about 18% were non-productive.

Library creation used the immunoSEQ multiplex PCR assay. The multiplex PCR relied on a mix of 60 forward primers for TCR Vbeta segments and 13 reverse primers for TCR Jbeta segments. Amplification of the CDR3 region of rearranged TCR beta genes was performed with a multiplex PCR assay on genomic DNA. Amplified TCR beta libraries were sequenced as 87-base-pair reads on the Illumina HiSeq System. Under the source paper's analysis protocol: In a later analysis, some 80 million unique TCR beta chains were counted across the 500 to 850 repertoires, and roughly 11 million of these chains were shared by at least two donors. A nearest-neighbor algorithm error-corrected the raw reads and collapsed the reads into unique sequences, merging closely related sequences to remove PCR and sequencing errors. V, D and J gene segments were assigned by aligning CDR3 sequences to IMGT reference sequences. For a sequence to be retained, a match of at least six nucleotides was required to both a V gene segment and a J gene segment. A rearrangement was called productive if the CDR3 had no stop codons and remained in frame with V and J, and every other rearrangement was called non-productive. CDR3 was defined according to IMGT convention as the region running from the second conserved V-encoded cysteine to the conserved J-encoded phenylalanine. Sequences without an unambiguous match to a single V gene segment were excluded from the earlier analysis of a few hundred of the donors. An earlier analysis of about 590 of the donors classified V segments as functional when productive rearrangements were above 56.7% and as segregating when the standard deviation between donors was above 5%. A statistical classification framework was built to diagnose cytomegalovirus status from the catalog of TCR beta chain sequences. A later analysis assigned V and J genes by comparing TCR nucleotide sequences with IMGT/GENE-DB human TR gene sequences. A later analysis assigned CDR3 sequences and most-parsimonious VDJ recombination scenarios with the TCRdist pipeline. In a later analysis, every TCR beta chain was defined by the combination of its CDR3 amino acid sequence and its V-gene family, and reads without a unique V-gene family were dropped. A later analysis removed 592 highly shared, low-generation-probability nucleotide sequences to deal with suspected cross-contamination and a sequencing artifact. In a later analysis, a clonal expansion index was calculated for each public chain from normalized within-repertoire ranks of inferred template counts. Generation probabilities in a later analysis came from a VDJ recombination model fitted to out-of-frame rearrangements, and those results were checked against IGoR. In a later analysis, TCR-TCR, TCR-HLA and TCR-CMV co-occurrence was scored with hypergeometric tests, and a repertoire-size bias correction was applied to TCR pairs. To estimate false discovery rates, a later analysis permuted the HLA or CMV assignments 20 times. In a later analysis, co-occurring TCRs were grouped using DBSCAN, and TCRdist sequence similarity was added for clustering within HLA-allele-positive subsets. Repertoires with fewer than 30,000 or more than 120,000 public chains were left out of co-occurrence clustering, as were four to six repertoires with anomalous nucleotide sharing. TCRdb took over this immuneACCESS table, retaining in-frame rearrangements with V and J assigned. Such tables are incomplete; in checked studies, under half of the missing clones stem from an unresolved V gene, and the remainder is unexplained. V, J and clone size were drawn from that table, and D and trimming were deduced from the DNA. The table for this sample records 150,000 to 200,000 clones. The top ten clonotypes cover approximately 0.74% of the sample.

General study outcomes and caveats: The authors suggested that the approach could potentially be generalized to other disease states and immunological phenotypes. The cohort was sequenced for TCR beta chains only, and without alpha or paired-chain data the features that could be detected were limited. Some IMGT-functional V segments, including TRBV6-2 and TRBV6-3, could not be told apart with the 87-base-pair reads, so those segments were excluded. At a false discovery rate of 0.05, a later analysis linked around 17,000 TCR beta sequences to specific HLA alleles. In a later analysis, HLA-associated TCR beta chains showed more clonal expansion and lower generation probabilities than non-associated chains that were equally common. According to a later genetic analysis, donors in an Asian-associated ancestry cluster had fewer N-insertions in productive TCRs than the approximately 670-donor mean. A later analysis found that most CMV-associated TCR beta chains appeared HLA-restricted, with HLA associations seemingly driven largely by CMV exposure. A later genetic analysis associated a missense DCLRE1C variant with V-gene and J-gene trimming of TCR beta chains, and an independent cohort replicated the association. While some public TCRs were present in many individuals, most TCR sequences turned up only very rarely across donors. In a later analysis, several top co-occurrence clusters were reported to appear linked to parvovirus B19, influenza, CMV and Epstein-Barr virus. Linkage disequilibrium might explain the correlated functional status among segregating V segments, but an unknown experimental factor could not be ruled out. In an earlier analysis of about 540 of the donors, most TCR beta V segments were observed in productive rearrangements about 90% or about 30% of the time, broadly matching IMGT annotations. A cluster of highly shared sequence variants was judged likely to be a technical artifact of the sequencing pipeline. In a later analysis, TCR association rates were found to vary across HLA loci, with the most associated TCRs seen for DRB1 alleles and the fewest for HLA-C alleles. The study gave a list of under 200 TCR beta chains associated with cytomegalovirus. CMV serostatus was the only immune exposure information available for the cohort. Because some donors lacked HLA typing at each locus, the association tests relied only on the typed subset. About 15 rarely observed V segments, including chromosome 9 orphons, were excluded from the earlier analysis of 550 to 700 of the donors because counts were too low. Three of the identified cytomegalovirus-associated TCR beta chains were confirmed in vitro to be specific for cytomegalovirus antigens. When HLA alleles, especially DR and DQ, strongly co-occurred, attributing TCR associations to individual alleles was difficult. Sequencing depth was assumed to be roughly uniform across donors in the presence/absence analyses, though that assumption may not hold. A further reported finding was that TCR beta sequences accurately predicted the HLA-A and HLA-B alleles for most subjects in the first cohort. The classifier was reported to diagnose cytomegalovirus status with high specificity and sensitivity in both the original and validation cohorts.

The cohort comprised 710 or so healthy bone marrow donors. All cohort members were sampled while nominally healthy, although unrecorded immune exposures were likely present. The donor was CMV seronegative and belonged to the group of 380 or so seronegative cohort members. A peripheral blood sample was provided by each donor, and peripheral blood mononuclear cells were used for TCR beta sequencing. Genomic DNA was extracted from the blood cell samples with the Qiagen DNeasy Blood Extraction Kit. From the cysteine up to the phenylalanine, the CDR3 has a length of 15 residues. Of the read, only the CDR3 DNA is kept; its 45 bases are in frame from base 1. The V and J ends are trimmed by 4 bases and 2 bases, leaving 14 bases between them. CDR1 SGHNT and CDR2 YYREEE were looked up in the germline V gene (reference sequence). Points on this clone: Its antigen is not yet known.

The sample comprised PBMCs. The clonotype was recovered from a boy aged 5-17 years in good health and CMV-seronegative. The sequence links TRBV5-4 to TRBJ2-3; tentative D gene TRBD1, with 5 bases matching. The CDR3: CASSTTGEYTDTQYF. The sequence in DNA is TGTGCCAGCAGCACCACAGGTGAATACACAGATACGCAGTATTTT.